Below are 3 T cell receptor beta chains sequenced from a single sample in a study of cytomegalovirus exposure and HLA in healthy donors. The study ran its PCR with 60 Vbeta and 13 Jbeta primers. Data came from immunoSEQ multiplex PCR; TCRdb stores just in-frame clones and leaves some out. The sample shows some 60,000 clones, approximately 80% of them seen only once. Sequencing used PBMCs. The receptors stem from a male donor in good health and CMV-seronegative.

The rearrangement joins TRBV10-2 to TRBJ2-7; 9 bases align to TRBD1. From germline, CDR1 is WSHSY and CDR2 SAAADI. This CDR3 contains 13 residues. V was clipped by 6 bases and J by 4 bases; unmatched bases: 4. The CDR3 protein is CASRDRGKYEQYF. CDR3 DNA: TGCGCCAGCAGGGACAGGGGAAAGTACGAGCAGTACTTC.

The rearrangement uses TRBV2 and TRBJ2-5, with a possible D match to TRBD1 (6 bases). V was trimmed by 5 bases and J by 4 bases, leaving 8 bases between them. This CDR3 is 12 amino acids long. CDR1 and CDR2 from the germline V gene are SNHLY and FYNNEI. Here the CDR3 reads CASSWGPETQYF. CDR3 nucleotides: TGTGCCAGCAGTTGGGGGCCAGAGACCCAGTACTTC. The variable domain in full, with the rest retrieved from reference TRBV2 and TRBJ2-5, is EPEVTQTPSHQVTQMGQEVILRCVPISNHLYFYWYRQILGQKVEFLVSFYNNEISEKSEIFDDQFSVERPDGSNFTLKIRSTKLEDSAMYFCASSWGPETQYFGPGTRLLVL.

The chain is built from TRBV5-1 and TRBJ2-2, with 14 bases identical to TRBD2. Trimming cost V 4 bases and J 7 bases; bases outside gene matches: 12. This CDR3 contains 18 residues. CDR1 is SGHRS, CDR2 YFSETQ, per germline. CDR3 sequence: CASSPGLAGVPGSGELFF. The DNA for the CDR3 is TGCGCCAGCAGCCCGGGACTAGCGGGGGTTCCCGGGAGCGGGGAGCTGTTTTTT. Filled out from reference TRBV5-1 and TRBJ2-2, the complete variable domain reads KAGVTQTPRYLIKTRGQQVTLSCSPISGHRSVSWYQQTPGQGLQFLFEYFSETQRNKGNFPGRFSGRQFSNSRSEMNVSTLELGDSALYLCASSPGLAGVPGSGELFFGEGSRLTVL.